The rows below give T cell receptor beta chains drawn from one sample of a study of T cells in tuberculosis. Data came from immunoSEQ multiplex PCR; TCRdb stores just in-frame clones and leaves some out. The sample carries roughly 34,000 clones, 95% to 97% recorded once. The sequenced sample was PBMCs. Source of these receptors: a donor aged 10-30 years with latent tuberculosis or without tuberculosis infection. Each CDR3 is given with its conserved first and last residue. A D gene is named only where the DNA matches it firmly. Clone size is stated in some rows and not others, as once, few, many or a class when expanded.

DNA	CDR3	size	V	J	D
TGTGCCATCAGTGAGTCTAGTCAGGCCTATGGCTACACCTTC	CAISESSQAYGYTF	NA	TRBV10-3	TRBJ1-2	NA
TGTGCCACCAGCAGAGCGGTAGCGGGAGTCACAGATACGCAGTATTTT	CATSRAVAGVTDTQYF	NA	TRBV15	TRBJ2-3	TRBD2
TGTGCCAGCAGTTACGGGCAGTTTAATGAAAAACTGTTTTTT	CASSYGQFNEKLFF	once	TRBV6-5	TRBJ1-4	NA
TGTGCCATCAGTGCGCGGCTAGCGGACAATGAGCAGTTCTTC	CAISARLADNEQFF	NA	TRBV10-3	TRBJ2-1	TRBD2
TGTGCCAGCAGCGTGGGGGGGCAAGAGACCCAGTACTTC	CASSVGGQETQYF	NA	TRBV9	TRBJ2-5	TRBD2
TGTGCCAGCAGTAGACGGACTGGGCAAGAGACCCAGTACTTC	CASSRRTGQETQYF	NA	TRBV2	TRBJ2-5	NA
TGTGCCAGCAGTCATATCCCGGGACAGGCGTACAATGAGCAGTTCTTC	CASSHIPGQAYNEQFF	NA	TRBV9	TRBJ2-1	TRBD1
TGTGCCAGCAGCAGGGACAGTCGAGATCCAGACGAGCAGTACTTC	CASSRDSRDPDEQYF	NA	TRBV6-1	TRBJ2-7	TRBD1
TGTGCCAGCAGAAGCGACCTTCTAGCCAAAAACATTCAGTACTTC	CASRSDLLAKNIQYF	NA	TRBV6-6	TRBJ2-4	NA
TGCGCCAGCAGACCCGGGACAGGGGTAAATCAGCCCCAGCATTTT	CASRPGTGVNQPQHF	NA	TRBV4-1	TRBJ1-5	TRBD1
TGTGCCAGCAGTGAAGCGTCAGGGTCAGATACGCAGTATTTT	CASSEASGSDTQYF	NA	TRBV6-1	TRBJ2-3	NA
TGTGCCATCAGTGAGTCAATGGCGGGGGGAGAGACCCAGTACTTC	CAISESMAGGETQYF	NA	TRBV10-3	TRBJ2-5	TRBD2
TGCGCCAGCAGCTTGGAAAAACTTAGTGAGCAGTTCTTC	CASSLEKLSEQFF	NA	TRBV5-1	TRBJ2-1	NA
TGCGCCAGCAGCCTTTCACTAGCGGGGGGGCCCAATGAGCAGTTCTTC	CASSLSLAGGPNEQFF	NA	TRBV4-1	TRBJ2-1	TRBD2
TGTGCCAGCAGCGTAGTGAGTGGCGGGGAGCTGTTTTTT	CASSVVSGGELFF	NA	TRBV9	TRBJ2-2	NA
TGCGCCAGCAGCTTGGTGGCCCGGGGAGGCGGCTACACCTTC	CASSLVARGGGYTF	NA	TRBV5-1	TRBJ1-2	NA
TGTGCCATCAGTGAGTCAAGCGGTCTTCCCTACGAGCAGTACTTC	CAISESSGLPYEQYF	once	TRBV10-3	TRBJ2-7	NA
TGTGCCAGCAGTCTAATAGCGGGGGGGTTTGATACGCAGTATTTT	CASSLIAGGFDTQYF	NA	TRBV6-5	TRBJ2-3	TRBD2
TGTGCCAGCTCATCAAACCAGGGGGCTAACTATGGCTACACCTTC	CASSSNQGANYGYTF	NA	TRBV18	TRBJ1-2	TRBD1
TGTGCCAGCAGTTCGTTCCGAGGACAGGGTAGTTCAAAAAACATTCAGTACTTC	CASSSFRGQGSSKNIQYF	once	TRBV28	TRBJ2-4	TRBD1
TGTGCCTGGAGTGTGGGACAGACTTATGGCTACACCTTC	CAWSVGQTYGYTF	NA	TRBV30	TRBJ1-2	TRBD1
TGTGCCAGCAGCTTAAAGGCTAGCGGGAACTCCTACGAGCAGTACTTC	CASSLKASGNSYEQYF	NA	TRBV7-2	TRBJ2-7	TRBD2
TGTGCCAGCTCACCACGCCAGGGCGACCCTAACAATGAGCAGTTCTTC	CASSPRQGDPNNEQFF	NA	TRBV18	TRBJ2-1	NA
TGTGCTAGTGGTTTGGTATTTTGGGGCGGGGGACACACCGGGGAGCTGTTTTTT	CASGLVFWGGGHTGELFF	NA	TRBV12-5	TRBJ2-2	TRBD2
TGCGCCAGCAGCCGCCCAAACCTAGCGGGGGAGCTGTTTTTT	CASSRPNLAGELFF	NA	TRBV4-1	TRBJ2-2	NA